These 2 T cell receptor beta chains were all obtained from the same sample, sequenced in a study of beta chain features in type 1 diabetes. Expressed TCRB transcripts were sequenced because the isolated RNA had all been reverse transcribed beforehand. Repertoires were generated with immunoSEQ multiplex PCR, while TCRdb's copy carries only in-frame clones and drops some. The table shows about 930,000 clones, with 17% occurring only once. The sample comprised naive CD4+ T cells from blood. Receptors originate from a woman aged 18-29 years in good health.

This clone was picked up a small number of times. This chain uses TRBV7-2 with TRBJ2-3; 8 nucleotides line up with TRBD1. Losses at the gene ends were 5 bases for V and 1 base for J; bases not matched to a gene: 11. Per germline, CDR1 SGHTA and CDR2 FQGNSA. There are 17 residues in the CDR3. In nucleotides, the CDR3 is TGTGCCAGCAGCGCAACCCTCCGGACAGGGCGCACAGATACGCAGTATTTT. It is translated as CASSATLRTGRTDTQYF.

This chain links TRBV7-8 with TRBJ2-3, with 10 bases lining up with TRBD2. Trimming cost V 3 bases and J 2 bases; bases outside gene matches: 8. The CDR3 consists of 17 residues. Germline V gives CDR1 SGHVS, CDR2 FQNEAQ. The CDR3 reads CASSLRGAGGNTDTQYF. The CDR3 bases are TGTGCCAGCAGCTTGAGGGGAGCGGGAGGGAACACAGATACGCAGTATTTT.